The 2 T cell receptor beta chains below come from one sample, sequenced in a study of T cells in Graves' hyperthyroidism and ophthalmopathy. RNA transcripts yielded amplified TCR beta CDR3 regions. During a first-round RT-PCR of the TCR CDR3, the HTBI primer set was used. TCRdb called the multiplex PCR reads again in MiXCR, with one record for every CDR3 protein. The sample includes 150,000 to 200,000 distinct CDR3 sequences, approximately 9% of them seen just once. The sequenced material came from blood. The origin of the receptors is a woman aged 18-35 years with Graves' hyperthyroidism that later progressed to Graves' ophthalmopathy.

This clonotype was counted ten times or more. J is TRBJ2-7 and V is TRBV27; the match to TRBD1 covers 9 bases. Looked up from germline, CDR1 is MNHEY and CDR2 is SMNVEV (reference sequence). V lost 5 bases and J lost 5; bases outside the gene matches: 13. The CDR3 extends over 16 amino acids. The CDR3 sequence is CASSRLGVGQGNEQYF. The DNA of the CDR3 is TGTGCCAGCAGTCGCCTTGGAGTGGGACAGGGCAACGAGCAGTACTTC.

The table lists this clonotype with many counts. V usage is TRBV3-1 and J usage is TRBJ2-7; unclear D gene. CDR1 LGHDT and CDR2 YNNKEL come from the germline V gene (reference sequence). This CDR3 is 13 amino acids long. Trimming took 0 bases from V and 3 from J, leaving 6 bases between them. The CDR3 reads CASSQEPVYEQYF. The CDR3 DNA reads TGTGCCAGCAGCCAAGAGCCCGTCTACGAGCAGTACTTC.